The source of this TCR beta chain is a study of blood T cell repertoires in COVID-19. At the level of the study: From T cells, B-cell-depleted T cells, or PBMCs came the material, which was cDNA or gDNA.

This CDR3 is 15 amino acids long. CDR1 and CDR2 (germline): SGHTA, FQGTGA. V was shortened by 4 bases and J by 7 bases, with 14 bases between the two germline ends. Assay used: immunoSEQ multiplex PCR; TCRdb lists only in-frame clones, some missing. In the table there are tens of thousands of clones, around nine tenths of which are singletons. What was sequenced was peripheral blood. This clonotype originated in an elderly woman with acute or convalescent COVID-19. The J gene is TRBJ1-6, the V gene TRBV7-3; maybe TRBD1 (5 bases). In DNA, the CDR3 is TGTGCCAGCAGCTCGATACAGGAGTCGAATTCACCCCTCCACTTT. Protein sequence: CASSSIQESNSPLHF.